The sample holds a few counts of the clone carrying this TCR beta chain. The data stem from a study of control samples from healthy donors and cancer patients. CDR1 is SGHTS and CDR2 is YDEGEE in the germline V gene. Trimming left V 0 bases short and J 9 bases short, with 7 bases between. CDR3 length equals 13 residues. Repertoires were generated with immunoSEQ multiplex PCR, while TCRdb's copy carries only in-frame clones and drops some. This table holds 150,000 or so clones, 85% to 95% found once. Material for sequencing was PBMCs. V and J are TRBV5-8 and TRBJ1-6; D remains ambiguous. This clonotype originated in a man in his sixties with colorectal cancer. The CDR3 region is CASSLVGGSPLHF. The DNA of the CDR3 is TGTGCCAGCAGCTTGGTTGGCGGTTCACCCCTCCACTTT.